The clone carrying this T cell receptor beta chain has only one observation. Its antigen is unidentified. This entry belongs to a study of T cell responses to AZD1222 COVID-19 vaccine. Overall study results and limits: The study found Spike-specific TCR breadth and depth rose after two AZD1222 doses. Spike-wide vaccine-associated CD4 TCRs dominated at 160-218 and 743-854.

Clones were read by immunoSEQ multiplex PCR, and TCRdb kept only the in-frame ones, dropping some. Here the sample spans 90,000 to 100,000 clones, roughly 85% being singletons. Per the germline V gene, CDR1 is SNHLY and CDR2 is FYNNEI. The V and J ends lost 0 bases and 4 bases, in that order; junction bases with no gene match: 4. CDR3 length: 15 amino acids. This TCR came from an adult in good health. The V gene is TRBV2, the J gene TRBJ2-5; 8 positions match TRBD2. This specimen consisted of peripheral blood, obtained on day 0 of AZD1222 vaccination. The CDR3: CASSEARGGRETQYF. In DNA form, the CDR3 reads TGTGCCAGCAGTGAAGCTCGCGGGGGGCGAGAGACCCAGTACTTC.